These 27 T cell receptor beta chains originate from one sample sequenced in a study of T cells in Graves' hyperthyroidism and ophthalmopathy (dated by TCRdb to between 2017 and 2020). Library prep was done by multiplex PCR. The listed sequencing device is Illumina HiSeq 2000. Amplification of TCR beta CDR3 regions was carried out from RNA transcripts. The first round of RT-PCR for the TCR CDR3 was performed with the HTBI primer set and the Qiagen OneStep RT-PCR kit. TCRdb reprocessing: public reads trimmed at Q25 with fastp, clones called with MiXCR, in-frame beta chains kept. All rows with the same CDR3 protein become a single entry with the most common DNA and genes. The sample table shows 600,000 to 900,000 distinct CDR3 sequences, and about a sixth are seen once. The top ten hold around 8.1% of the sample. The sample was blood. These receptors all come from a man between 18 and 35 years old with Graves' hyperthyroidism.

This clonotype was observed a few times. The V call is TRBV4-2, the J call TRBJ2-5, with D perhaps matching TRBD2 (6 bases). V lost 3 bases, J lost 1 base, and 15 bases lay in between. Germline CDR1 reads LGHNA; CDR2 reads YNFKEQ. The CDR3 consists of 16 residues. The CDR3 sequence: CASSHGGAGSQETQYF. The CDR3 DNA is TGTGCCAGCAGCCACGGCGGTGCGGGGTCCCAAGAGACCCAGTACTTC.

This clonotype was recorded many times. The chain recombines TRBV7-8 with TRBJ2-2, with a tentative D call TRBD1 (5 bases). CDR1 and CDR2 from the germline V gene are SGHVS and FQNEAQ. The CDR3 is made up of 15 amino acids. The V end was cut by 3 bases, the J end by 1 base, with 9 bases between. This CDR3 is CASSFRQGNTGELFF. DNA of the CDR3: TGTGCCAGCAGCTTCAGGCAGGGGAACACCGGGGAGCTGTTTTTT.

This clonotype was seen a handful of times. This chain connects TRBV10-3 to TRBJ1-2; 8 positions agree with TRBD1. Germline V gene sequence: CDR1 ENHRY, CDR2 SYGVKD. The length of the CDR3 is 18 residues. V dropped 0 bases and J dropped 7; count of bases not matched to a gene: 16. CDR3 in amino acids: CAISESSTPRTGKIGYTF. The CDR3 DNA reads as TGTGCCATCAGTGAGTCGTCCACCCCTAGGACAGGGAAAATTGGCTACACCTTC.

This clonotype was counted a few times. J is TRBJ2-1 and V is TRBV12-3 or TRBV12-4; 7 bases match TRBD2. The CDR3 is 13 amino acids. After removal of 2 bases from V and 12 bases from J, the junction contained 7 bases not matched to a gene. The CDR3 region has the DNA TGTGCCAGCAGTTTAACCCTCTCGGGGGGGCAGTTCTTC. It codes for CASSLTLSGGQFF.

The CDR3 DNA is TGTGCCAGCAGCGTAGAACCCATCACAGATACGCAGTATTTT. Protein sequence: CASSVEPITDTQYF. V and J are TRBV9 and TRBJ2-3; no firm D call. V was shortened by 0 bases and J by 2 bases, with 7 bases between the two germline ends. This CDR3 is built from 14 residues. Germline lookup yields CDR1 SGDLS and CDR2 YYNGEE.

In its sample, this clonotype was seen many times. The CDR3 DNA reads as TGCAGTGCTAAGTTAGGCGGGAGCGGGTACTTC. Its translation is CSAKLGGSGYF. V usage is TRBV20-1 and J usage is TRBJ2-5; TRBD2 agrees at 7 bases. There are 11 residues in the CDR3. V lost 4 bases and J lost 13; bases outside the gene matches: 9. CDR1 is DFQATT and CDR2 is SNEGSKA in the germline V gene (reference sequence).

The CDR3 DNA reads as TGTGCCAGCAGTCCGACAGGGGAGAGAAAACTGTTTTTT. As protein: CASSPTGERKLFF. This chain links TRBV6-1 with TRBJ1-4; 8 bases are shared with TRBD1. The CDR3 totals 13 residues. V shed 5 bases, J shed 10 bases, and the junction held 6 bases outside the gene matches. CDR1 and CDR2 (germline): MNHNS, SASEGT.

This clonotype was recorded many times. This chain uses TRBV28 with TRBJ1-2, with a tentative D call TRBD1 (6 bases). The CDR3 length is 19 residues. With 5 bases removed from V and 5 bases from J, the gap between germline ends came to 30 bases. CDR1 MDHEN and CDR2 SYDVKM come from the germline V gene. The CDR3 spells CASSPPDSEAYLKGYGYTF. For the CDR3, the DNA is TGTGCCAGCAGTCCACCGGACAGTGAGGCCTACCTAAAAGGGTATGGCTACACCTTC.

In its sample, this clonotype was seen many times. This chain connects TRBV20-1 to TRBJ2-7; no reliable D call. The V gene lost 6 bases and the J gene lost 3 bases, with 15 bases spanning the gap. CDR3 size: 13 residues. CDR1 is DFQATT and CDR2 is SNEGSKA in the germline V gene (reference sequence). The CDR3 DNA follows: TGCAGTGCCCCCAACAAGGTTGGCTACGAGCAGTACTTC. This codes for CSAPNKVGYEQYF.

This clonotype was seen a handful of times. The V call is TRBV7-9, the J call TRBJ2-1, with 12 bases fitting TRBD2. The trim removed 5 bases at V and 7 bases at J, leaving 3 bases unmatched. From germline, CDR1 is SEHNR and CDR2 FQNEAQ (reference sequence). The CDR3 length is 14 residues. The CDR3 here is CASSGTSGPNEQFF. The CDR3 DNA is TGTGCCAGCAGCGGGACTAGCGGGCCTAATGAGCAGTTCTTC.

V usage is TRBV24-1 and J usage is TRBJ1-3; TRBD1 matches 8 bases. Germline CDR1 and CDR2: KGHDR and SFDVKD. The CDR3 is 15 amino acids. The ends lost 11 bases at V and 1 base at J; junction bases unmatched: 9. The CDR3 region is CAKIGQGLSGNTIYF. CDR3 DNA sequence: TGTGCCAAAATAGGACAGGGATTATCTGGAAACACCATATATTTT.

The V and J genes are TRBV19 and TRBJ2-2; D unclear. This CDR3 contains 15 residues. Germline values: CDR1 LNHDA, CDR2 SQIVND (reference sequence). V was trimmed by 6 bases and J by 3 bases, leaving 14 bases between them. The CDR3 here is CASRPGLRDTGELFF. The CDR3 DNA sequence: TGTGCCAGTAGACCGGGCCTTAGGGACACCGGGGAGCTGTTTTTT.

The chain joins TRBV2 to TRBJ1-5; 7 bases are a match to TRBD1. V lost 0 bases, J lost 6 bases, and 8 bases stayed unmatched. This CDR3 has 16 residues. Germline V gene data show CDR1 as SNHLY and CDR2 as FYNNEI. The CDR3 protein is CASSEAVAGGRQPQHF. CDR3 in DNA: TGTGCCAGCAGTGAAGCGGTGGCAGGGGGACGTCAGCCCCAGCATTTT.

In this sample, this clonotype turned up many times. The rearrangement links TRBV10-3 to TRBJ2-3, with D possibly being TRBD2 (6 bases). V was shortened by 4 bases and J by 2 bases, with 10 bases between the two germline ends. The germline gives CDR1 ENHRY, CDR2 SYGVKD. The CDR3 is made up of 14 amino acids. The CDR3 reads CAISVGGFTDTQYF. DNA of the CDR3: TGTGCCATCAGTGTGGGGGGTTTCACAGATACGCAGTATTTT.

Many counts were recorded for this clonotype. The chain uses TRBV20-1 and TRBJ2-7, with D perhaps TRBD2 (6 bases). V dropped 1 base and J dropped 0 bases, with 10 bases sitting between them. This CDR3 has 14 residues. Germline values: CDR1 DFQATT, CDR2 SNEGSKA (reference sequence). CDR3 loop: CSARGISGSYEQYF. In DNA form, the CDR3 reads TGCAGTGCTAGAGGAATTAGCGGCTCCTACGAGCAGTACTTC.

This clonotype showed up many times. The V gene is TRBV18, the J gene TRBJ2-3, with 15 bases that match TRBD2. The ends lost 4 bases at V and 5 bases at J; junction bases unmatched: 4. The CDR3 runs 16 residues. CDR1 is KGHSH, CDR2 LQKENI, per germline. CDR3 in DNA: TGTGCCAGCTCACGAGGGACTAGCGGGAGGAGAGATACGCAGTATTTT. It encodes CASSRGTSGRRDTQYF.

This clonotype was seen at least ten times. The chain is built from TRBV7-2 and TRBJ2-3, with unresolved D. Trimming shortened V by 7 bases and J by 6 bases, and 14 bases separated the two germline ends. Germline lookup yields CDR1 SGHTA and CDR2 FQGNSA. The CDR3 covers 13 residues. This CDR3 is CASTRPERDTQYF. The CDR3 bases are TGTGCCAGCACCCGGCCAGAGAGGGATACGCAGTATTTT. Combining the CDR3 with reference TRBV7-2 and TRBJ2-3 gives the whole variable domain GAGVSQSPSNKVTEKGKDVELRCDPISGHTALYWYRQSLGQGLEFLIYFQGNSAPDKSGLPSDRFSAERTGGSVSTLTIQRTQQEDSAVYLCASTRPERDTQYFGPGTRLTVL.

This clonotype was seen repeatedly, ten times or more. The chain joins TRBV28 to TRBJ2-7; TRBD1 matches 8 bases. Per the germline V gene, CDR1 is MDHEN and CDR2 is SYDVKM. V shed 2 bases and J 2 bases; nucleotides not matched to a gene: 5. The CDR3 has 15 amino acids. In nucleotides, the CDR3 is TGTGCCAGCAGTTTAACAGGGGGTTTTGCCTACGAGCAGTACTTC. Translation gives CASSLTGGFAYEQYF.

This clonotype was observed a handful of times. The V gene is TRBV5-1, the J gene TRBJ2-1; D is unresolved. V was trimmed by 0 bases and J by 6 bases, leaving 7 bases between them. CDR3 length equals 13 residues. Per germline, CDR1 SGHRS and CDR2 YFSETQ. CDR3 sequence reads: CASSLAGPNEQFF. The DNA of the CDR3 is TGCGCCAGCAGCTTGGCCGGGCCCAATGAGCAGTTCTTC.

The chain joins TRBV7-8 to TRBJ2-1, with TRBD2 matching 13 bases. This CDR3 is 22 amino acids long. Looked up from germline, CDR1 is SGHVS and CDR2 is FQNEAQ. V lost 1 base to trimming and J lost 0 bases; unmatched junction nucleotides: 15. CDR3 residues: CASSLDRPGLAGRHRSYNEQFF. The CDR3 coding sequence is TGTGCCAGCAGCTTAGATCGCCCGGGACTAGCGGGACGACATCGCTCCTACAATGAGCAGTTCTTC.

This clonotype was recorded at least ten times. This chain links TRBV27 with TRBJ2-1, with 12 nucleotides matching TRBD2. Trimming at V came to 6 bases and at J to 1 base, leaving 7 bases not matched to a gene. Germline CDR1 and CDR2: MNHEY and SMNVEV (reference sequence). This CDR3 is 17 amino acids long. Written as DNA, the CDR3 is TGTGCCAGCAGAACTAGCGGGAGGCCCACTTCCTACAATGAGCAGTTCTTC. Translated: CASRTSGRPTSYNEQFF.

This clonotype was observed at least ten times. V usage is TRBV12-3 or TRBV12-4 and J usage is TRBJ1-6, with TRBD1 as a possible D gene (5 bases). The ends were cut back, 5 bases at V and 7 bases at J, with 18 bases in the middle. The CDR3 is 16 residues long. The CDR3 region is CASSPSEGVDNSPLHF. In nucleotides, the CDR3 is TGTGCCAGCAGTCCCTCAGAAGGGGTGGACAATTCACCCCTCCACTTT.

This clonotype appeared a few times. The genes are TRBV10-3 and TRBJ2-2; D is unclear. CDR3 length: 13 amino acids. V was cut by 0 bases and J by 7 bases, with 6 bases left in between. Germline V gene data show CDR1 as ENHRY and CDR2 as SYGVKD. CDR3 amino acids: CAISESVGGELFF. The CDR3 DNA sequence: TGTGCCATCAGTGAGTCTGTCGGCGGGGAGCTGTTTTTT.

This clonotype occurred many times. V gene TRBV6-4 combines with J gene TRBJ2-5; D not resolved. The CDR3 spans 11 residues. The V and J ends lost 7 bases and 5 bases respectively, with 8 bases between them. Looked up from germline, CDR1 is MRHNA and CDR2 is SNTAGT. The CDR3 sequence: CASTSEETQYF. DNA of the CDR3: TGTGCCAGCACTTCCGAGGAGACCCAGTACTTC.

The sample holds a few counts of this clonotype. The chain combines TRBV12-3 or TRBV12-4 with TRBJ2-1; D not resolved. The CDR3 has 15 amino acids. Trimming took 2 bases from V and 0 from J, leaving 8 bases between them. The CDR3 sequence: CASSLQAYSYNEQFF. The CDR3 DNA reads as TGTGCCAGCAGTTTACAAGCCTACTCCTACAATGAGCAGTTCTTC.

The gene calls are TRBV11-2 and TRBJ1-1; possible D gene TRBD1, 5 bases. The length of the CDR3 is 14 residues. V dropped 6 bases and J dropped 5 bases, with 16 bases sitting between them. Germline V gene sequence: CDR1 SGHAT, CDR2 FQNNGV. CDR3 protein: CASRAAGSVTEAFF. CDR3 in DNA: TGTGCCAGCAGAGCTGCAGGGAGTGTTACTGAAGCTTTCTTT.

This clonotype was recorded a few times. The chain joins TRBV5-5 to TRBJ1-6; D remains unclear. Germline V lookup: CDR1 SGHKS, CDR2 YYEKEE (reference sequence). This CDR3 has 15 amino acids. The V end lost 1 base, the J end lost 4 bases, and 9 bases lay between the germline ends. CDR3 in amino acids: CASSLSADYNSPLHF. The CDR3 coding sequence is TGTGCCAGCAGCTTGTCCGCGGATTATAATTCACCCCTCCACTTT.